One and the same sample provided the 14 T cell receptor beta chains below, sequenced in a study of CXCR3-negative and CXCR3-positive naive CD8 T cells. All TRB cDNA libraries came from 5' RACE performed with UMI labels. TCRdb reanalyzed the 5' RACE reads, giving one entry per CDR3 protein sequence and no DNA. This sample contains about 120,000 distinct CDR3 sequences. Sequencing was done on a sample of naive CXCR3- CD8+ T cells from blood. Subset in this sample: CD45RO-CCR7+CD27+CD95- naive CD8+ T cells lacking CXCR3 (TNR3-). The receptors stem from a human donor in good health. Some clones in this sample may be carry-over from other donors' samples.

CDR3 protein: CASGFTGTELPYEQYF. The chain recombines TRBV27 with TRBJ2-7; the D gene TCRdb calls, TRBD1, cannot be checked with no DNA. Germline V lookup: CDR1 MNHEY, CDR2 SMNVEV (reference sequence). This CDR3 is built from 16 residues.

The chain joins TRBV29-1 to TRBJ2-7. This CDR3 has 11 residues. CDR1 and CDR2 from the germline V gene are SQVTM and ANQGSEA. CDR3 amino acids: CSVRATYEQYF.

The J gene is TRBJ2-2, the V gene TRBV11-3; TCRdb's assignment of TRBD2 cannot be checked, as there is no DNA. Germline V CDR1 and CDR2: SGHNT, YENEEA. CDR3 length: 16 amino acids. CDR3 sequence: CASGLPLAGGTGELFF.

The chain recombines TRBV12-3 or TRBV12-4 with TRBJ2-7; the D call from TCRdb, TRBD1, cannot be confirmed without DNA. CDR3 length: 18 amino acids. This chain's CDR3 is CASSLDRSGASLSYEQYF.

The rearrangement uses TRBV7-9 and TRBJ2-1; the TCRdb call, TRBD1, lacks DNA for checking. This CDR3 spans 15 amino acids. Germline V CDR1 and CDR2: SEHNR, FQNEAQ (reference sequence). The CDR3 sequence is CASRADGTVYNEQFF.

The chain is built from TRBV9 and TRBJ2-1; TCRdb proposes TRBD2, but this gene call is untestable without DNA. Germline assignment: CDR1 SGDLS and CDR2 YYNGEE. This CDR3 contains 17 residues. The CDR3 loop is CASSVGTSGSPYNEQFF.

The gene calls are TRBV20-1 and TRBJ2-7; TCRdb proposes TRBD1, but this gene call is untestable without DNA. Germline assignment: CDR1 DFQATT and CDR2 SNEGSKA (reference sequence). This CDR3 contains 13 residues. Here the CDR3 reads CSARDRGQAGRHF.

The chain has TRBV29-1 and TRBJ1-2; TCRdb designates TRBD1, a call that cannot be tested without DNA. Germline CDR1 reads SQVTM; CDR2 reads ANQGSEA. The CDR3 length is 17 residues. CDR3 sequence reads: CSVEDLEQGASRGGYTF.

This sequence joins TRBV19 and TRBJ2-1. The CDR3 has 13 amino acids. Germline-derived CDR1 and CDR2 are LNHDA and SQIVND (reference sequence). The CDR3 sequence is CASSIDRYNEQFF.

The chain links TRBV5-1 to TRBJ2-4; TCRdb picks TRBD2, but there is no DNA to check that call. The CDR3 length is 17 residues. CDR1 is SGHRS and CDR2 is YFSETQ in the germline V gene. CDR3 sequence: CASSWATSGVAKNIQYF.

V and J are TRBV6-5 and TRBJ2-7; TCRdb's D call, TRBD1, is unchecked because there is no DNA. This CDR3 is built from 13 residues. Germline CDR1 MNHEY, CDR2 SVGAGI. The CDR3 protein is CASSKDRGYEQYF.

The chain carries TRBV6-4 and TRBJ2-1; TCRdb names TRBD2, which stays unverified in the absence of DNA. The CDR3 runs 14 residues. The V gene's germline CDR1 is MRHNA and CDR2 SNTAGT. The chain's CDR3 is CAGKERGGNNEQFF.

V gene TRBV6-2 or TRBV6-3 combines with J gene TRBJ2-7; no DNA is available, so the TRBD1 call from TCRdb remains unchecked. The germline CDR1 and CDR2 sequences are MNHEY and SVGEGT. The CDR3 extends over 17 amino acids. The CDR3 is CASSYNRRASSPYEQYF.

This chain joins TRBV12-3 or TRBV12-4 and TRBJ1-2; TCRdb proposes TRBD1, but this gene call is untestable without DNA. The CDR3 runs 15 residues. CDR3 region: CASSHRQGTNYGYTF.